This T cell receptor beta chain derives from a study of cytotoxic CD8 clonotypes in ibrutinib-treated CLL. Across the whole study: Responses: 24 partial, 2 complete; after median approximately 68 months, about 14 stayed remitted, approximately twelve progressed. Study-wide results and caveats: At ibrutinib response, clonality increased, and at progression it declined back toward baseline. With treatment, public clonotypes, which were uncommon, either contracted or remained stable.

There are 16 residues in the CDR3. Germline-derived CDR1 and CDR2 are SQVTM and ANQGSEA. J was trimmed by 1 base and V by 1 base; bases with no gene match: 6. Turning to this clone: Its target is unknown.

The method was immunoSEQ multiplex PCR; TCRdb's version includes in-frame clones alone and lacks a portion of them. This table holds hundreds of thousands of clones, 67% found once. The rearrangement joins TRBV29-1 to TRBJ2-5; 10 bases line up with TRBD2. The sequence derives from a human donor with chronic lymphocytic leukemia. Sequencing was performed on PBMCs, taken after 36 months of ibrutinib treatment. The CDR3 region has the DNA TGCAGCGTTGAAGGGAGACTAGCGGGCTCCCAAGAGACCCAGTACTTC. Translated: CSVEGRLAGSQETQYF.